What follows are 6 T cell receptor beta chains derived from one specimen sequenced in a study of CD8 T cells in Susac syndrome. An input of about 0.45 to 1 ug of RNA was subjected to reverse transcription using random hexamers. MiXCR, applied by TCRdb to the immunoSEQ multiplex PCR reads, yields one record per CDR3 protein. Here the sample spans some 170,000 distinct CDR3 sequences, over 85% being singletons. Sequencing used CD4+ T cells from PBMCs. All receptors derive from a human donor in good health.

The CDR3 spells CATLDGYSNQPQHF. DNA of the CDR3: TGTGCCACCCTAGACGGGTATAGCAATCAGCCCCAGCATTTT. This chain uses TRBV28 with TRBJ1-5; D is ambiguous. Germline CDR1 is MDHEN and CDR2 is SYDVKM. Trimming removed 10 bases at V and 0 bases at J, with 13 bases between. The CDR3 totals 14 residues.

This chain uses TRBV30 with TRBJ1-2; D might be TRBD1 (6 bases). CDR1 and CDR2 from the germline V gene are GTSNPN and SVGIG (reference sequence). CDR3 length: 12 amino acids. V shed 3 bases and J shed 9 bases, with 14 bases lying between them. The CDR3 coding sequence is TGTGCCTGGAGACAGGGAGTCGTGAGCTACACCTTC. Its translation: CAWRQGVVSYTF.

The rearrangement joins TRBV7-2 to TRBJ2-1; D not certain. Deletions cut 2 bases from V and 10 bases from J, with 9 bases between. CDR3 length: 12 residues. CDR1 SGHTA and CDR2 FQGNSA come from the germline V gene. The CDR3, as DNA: TGTGCCAGCAGCTTACATTCCCCAGAGCAGTTCTTC. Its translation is CASSLHSPEQFF.

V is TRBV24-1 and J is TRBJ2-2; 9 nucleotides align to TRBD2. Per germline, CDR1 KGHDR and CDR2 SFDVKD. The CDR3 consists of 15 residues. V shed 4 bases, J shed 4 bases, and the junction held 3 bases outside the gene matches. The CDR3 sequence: CATSDGSGSTGELFF. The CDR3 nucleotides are TGTGCCACCAGTGACGGTAGCGGGAGCACCGGGGAGCTGTTTTTT.

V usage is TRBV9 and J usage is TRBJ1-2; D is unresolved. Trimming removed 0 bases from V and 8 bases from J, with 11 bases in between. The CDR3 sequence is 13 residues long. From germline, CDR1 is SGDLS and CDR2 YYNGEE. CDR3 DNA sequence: TGTGCCAGCAGCGTAGATTCGGGGTTGGGCTACACCTTC. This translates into CASSVDSGLGYTF.

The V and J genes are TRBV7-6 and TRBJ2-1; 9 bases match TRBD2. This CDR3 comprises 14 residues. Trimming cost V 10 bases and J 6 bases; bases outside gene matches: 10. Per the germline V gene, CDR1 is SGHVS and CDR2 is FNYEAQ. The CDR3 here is CATTSIAGANEQFF. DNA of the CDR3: TGTGCCACCACGTCCATAGCGGGAGCCAATGAGCAGTTCTTC.